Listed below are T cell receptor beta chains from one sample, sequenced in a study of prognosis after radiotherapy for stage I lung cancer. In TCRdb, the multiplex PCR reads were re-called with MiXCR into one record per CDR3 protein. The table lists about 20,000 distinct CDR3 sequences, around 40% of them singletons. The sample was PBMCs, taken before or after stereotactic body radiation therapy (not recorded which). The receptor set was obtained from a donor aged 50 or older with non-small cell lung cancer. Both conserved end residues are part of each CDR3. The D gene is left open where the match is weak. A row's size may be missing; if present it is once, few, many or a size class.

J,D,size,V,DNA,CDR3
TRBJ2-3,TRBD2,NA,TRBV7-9,TGTGCCAGCAGCTACCTAGCGGGAGTCACAGATACGCAGTATTTT,CASSYLAGVTDTQYF
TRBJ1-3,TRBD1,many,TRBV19,TGTGCCAGTACCCAGACAGGGTCTGGAAACACCATATATTTT,CASTQTGSGNTIYF
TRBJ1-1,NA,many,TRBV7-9,TGTGCCAGCAGCCGCTACCTCCCAGGGAACACTGAAGCTTTCTTT,CASSRYLPGNTEAFF
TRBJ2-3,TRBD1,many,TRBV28,TGTGCCAGCAGTTCGCCGGACAGGCCCGCATCAGATACGCAGTATTTT,CASSSPDRPASDTQYF
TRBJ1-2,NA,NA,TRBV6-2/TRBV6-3,TGTGCCAGCAGTGAAGGGAGGGGCAGGCGAAAGTATGGCTACACCTTC,CASSEGRGRRKYGYTF
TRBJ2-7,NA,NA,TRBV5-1,TGTGCCAGCAGGCCTGAAGGGGGCGAGCAGTACTTC,CASRPEGGEQYF
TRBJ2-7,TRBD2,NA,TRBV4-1,TGCGCCAGCAGCCAAGATCAAGTGGCTAGCGGGAGTCGGTACGAGCAGTACTTC,CASSQDQVASGSRYEQYF
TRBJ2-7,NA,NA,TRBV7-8,TGTGCCAGCAGCTTAGCGTCAGTAGATCAGTACTTC,CASSLASVDQYF
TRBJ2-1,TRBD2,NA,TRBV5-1,TGCGCCAGCAGCTCGGCCAGGGCTAGCGGCTACAATGAGCAGTTCTTC,CASSSARASGYNEQFF
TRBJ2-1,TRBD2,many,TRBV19,TGTGCCAGTAGTATACCAATTGGGGAGCTAGCGGCCACTTACAATGAGCAGTTCTTC,CASSIPIGELAATYNEQFF
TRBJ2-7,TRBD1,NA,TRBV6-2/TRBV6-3,TGTGCCAGCAGGGACAGGGGTGGCTCCTACGAGCAGTACTTC,CASRDRGGSYEQYF
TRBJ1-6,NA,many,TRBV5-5,TGTGCCAGCAGCTTGGTTGCTGGGGGCTTACCTAATTCACCCCTCCACTTT,CASSLVAGGLPNSPLHF
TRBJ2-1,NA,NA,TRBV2,TGTGCCAGCAGTGTAGCAGGGTACAATGAGCAGTTCTTC,CASSVAGYNEQFF
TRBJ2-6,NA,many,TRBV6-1,TGTGCCAGCAGTGACGGGGGCGCTGGGGCCAACGTCCTGACTTTC,CASSDGGAGANVLTF
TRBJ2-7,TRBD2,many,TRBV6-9,TGTGCCAGCAGTTTGACTAGCGGGATACCCTACGAGCAGTACTTC,CASSLTSGIPYEQYF
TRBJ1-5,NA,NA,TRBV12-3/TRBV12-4,TGTGCCAGCACCTTTGGGGGTTTCAATCAGCCCCAGCATTTT,CASTFGGFNQPQHF
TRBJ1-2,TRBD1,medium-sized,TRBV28,TGTGCCAGCATTACACCCTCCGCAGGGGGCTATGGCTACACCTTC,CASITPSAGGYGYTF
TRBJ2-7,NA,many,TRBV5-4,TGTGCCAGCAGCTTGGAGGCGGGAAGACCCTACGAGCAGTACTTC,CASSLEAGRPYEQYF
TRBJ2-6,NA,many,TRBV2,TGTGCCAGCAGTGAAGGAAGGGCTGGGGCCAACGTCCTGACTTTC,CASSEGRAGANVLTF
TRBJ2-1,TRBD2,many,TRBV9,TGTGCCAGCAGCGCCGAGACTAGCGGATACAATGAGCAGTTCTTC,CASSAETSGYNEQFF
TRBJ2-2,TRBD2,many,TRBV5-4,TGTGCCAGCAGCTACCCCGGACTAGCGGGAGTATCCGGGGAGCTGTTTTTT,CASSYPGLAGVSGELFF
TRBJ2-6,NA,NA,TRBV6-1,TGTGCCAGCAACCCATGGGGTTCCAACTCTGGGGCCAACGTCCTGACTTTC,CASNPWGSNSGANVLTF
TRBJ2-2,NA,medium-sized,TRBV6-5,TGTGCCAGCAGTTACTCGAGGTCTGCCGGGGAGCTGTTTTTT,CASSYSRSAGELFF
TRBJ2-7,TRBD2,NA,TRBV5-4,TGTGCCAGCAGCTGGAACTCCGCGGGGGGATTGGGCGAGCAGTACTTC,CASSWNSAGGLGEQYF
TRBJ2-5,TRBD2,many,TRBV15,TGTGCCACCAGCAGAGGGAGGACTAGCGGGGTTGAGACCCAGTACTTC,CATSRGRTSGVETQYF
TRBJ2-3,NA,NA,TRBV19,TGTGCCAGTAGTCTGGCGGATTTTAGCACAGATACACAGTATTTT,CASSLADFSTDTQYF
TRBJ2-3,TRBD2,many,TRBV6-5,TGTGCCAGCAGTTACCAACTAGCGGGGGGTTCAGATACGCAGTATTTT,CASSYQLAGGSDTQYF
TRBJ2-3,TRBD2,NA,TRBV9,TGTGCCAGCAGCTCTCCCAGCGGGGGTGCGCAGTATTTT,CASSSPSGGAQYF
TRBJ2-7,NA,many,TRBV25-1,TGTGCCAGCAGTGGGACCAGCTACGAGCAGTACTTC,CASSGTSYEQYF
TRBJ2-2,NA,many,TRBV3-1,TGTGCCAGCAGCCAAGCCGGTGGCGGGGAGCTGTTTTTT,CASSQAGGGELFF
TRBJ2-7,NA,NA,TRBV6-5,TGTGCCAGCAGTTACAACAGTCAGGGTGCCAACGAGCAGTACTTC,CASSYNSQGANEQYF
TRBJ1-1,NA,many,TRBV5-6,TGTGCCAGCAGCTTGCGGCGCTGGGCGAACACTGAAGCTTTCTTT,CASSLRRWANTEAFF
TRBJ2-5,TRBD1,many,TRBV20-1,TGCAGTGCTAGACCAGGGGGCAAGGAGACCCAGTACTTC,CSARPGGKETQYF
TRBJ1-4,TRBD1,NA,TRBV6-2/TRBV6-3,TGTGCCAGCAGCCGGAGTGCAGGGGGTCCTGAAAAACTGTTTTTT,CASSRSAGGPEKLFF
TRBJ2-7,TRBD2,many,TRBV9,TGTGCCAGCAGCGAGGGACTACCTCCCTACGAGCAGTACTTC,CASSEGLPPYEQYF
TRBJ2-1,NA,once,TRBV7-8,TGTGCCAGCAGCCACCCGGCGAATGAGCAGTTCTTC,CASSHPANEQFF
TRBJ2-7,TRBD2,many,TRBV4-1,TGCGCCAGCAGCCAAGAGGCTAGCGGGGGGGCCTACGAGCAGTACTTC,CASSQEASGGAYEQYF
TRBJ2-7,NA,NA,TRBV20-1,TGCAGTGCTAGAGGAACGGGAGTCTCCTACGAGCAGTACTTC,CSARGTGVSYEQYF
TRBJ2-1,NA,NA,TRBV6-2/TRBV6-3,TGTGCCAGGGCAGGTGACAATGAGCAGTTCTTC,CARAGDNEQFF
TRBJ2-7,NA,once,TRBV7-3,TGTGCCAGCAGCAACCGACAGGTATGCGAGCAGTACTTC,CASSNRQVCEQYF
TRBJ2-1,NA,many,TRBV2,TGTGCCAGCAGTGACCGGTACAATGAGCAGTTCTTC,CASSDRYNEQFF
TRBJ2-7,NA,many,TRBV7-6,TGTGCCAGCAGCTCCGAGCGACCGGAGCAGTACTTC,CASSSERPEQYF